The entry below describes one T cell receptor (beta chain). No cognate antigen has been identified for it. No much larger clone is present one base from it, and per-base qualities are unavailable. The identical CDR3 is also encoded by other nucleotide sequences in the sample. This sample was included in a study of cytomegalovirus exposure and HLA in healthy donors (dated by TCRdb to between 2016 and 2019). Background for the entire study: An earlier analysis of 587 of the donors reported under 300 Gb of sequence data and 95 million to 130 million unique TCR beta sequences obtained from approximately 180 million T cells. High-throughput TCR immunosequencing, statistical association of individual TCRs with disease status, and machine learning were combined to predict cytomegalovirus infection status. To decide whether each TCR beta V gene segment behaved as functional or pseudogenic, an earlier analysis of some 570 of the donors relied on high-throughput TCR beta sequencing. The genetic ancestry cluster associated with self-reported Caucasian donors included 70% to 85% of the roughly 410 genotyped donors. A separate validation cohort of 100 to 150 different subjects was used in addition to the roughly 720-subject first cohort. All discovery cohort repertoires had been generated on a single sequencing platform. An early release covering roughly 640 HLA-typed donors comprised approximately 290 gigabases of sequencing data and about 90 million unique TCR sequences. The study was designed to test whether signatures of past pathogen exposure could be identified by cataloging public T cell receptors. To study patterns of TCR occurrence, a later analysis re-analyzed previously published TCR beta repertoires from 666 donors and added high-resolution HLA genotyping. Across some 400 genotyped donors of the cohort, an average of about 200,000 unique TCR beta nucleotide sequences per donor were sequenced, and about a sixth of those sequences were non-productive. Four to six DR-DQ haplotypes were handled as single units for association and clustering, since linkage in the cohort was strong. A later genetic analysis took genome-wide SNP genotypes for about 65% of the 666 donors and used that subset as a discovery cohort. Both class I and class II loci were covered by HLA typing, at four-digit resolution. Alongside the repertoire data, information on donor age, sex, ethnicity and CMV serostatus was compiled. In the later analysis, no new phenotypic data were used to find candidate immune exposures; instead, reliance was placed on TCR beta sequences and their occurrence across donors. Typing coverage differed by locus: A, B, C, DRB1 and DQB1 were typed in roughly 620-630 donors, DQA1 in 522, DPA1 in approximately 610, and DPB1 in approximately 450. Using immunosequencing, the study profiled T cell repertoires from about 610 subjects and related those repertoires to cytomegalovirus serostatus. The research as a whole found: Assigning TCR associations to individual alleles was difficult when HLA alleles, especially DR and DQ, strongly co-occurred. In both the original and validation cohorts, the classifier was reported to diagnose cytomegalovirus status with high specificity and sensitivity. Some IMGT-functional V segments, including TRBV6-2 and TRBV6-3, could not be told apart with the 87-base-pair reads, so those segments were excluded. It was suggested by the authors that the approach could potentially be generalized to other disease states and immunological phenotypes. A further reported finding was that TCR beta sequences accurately predicted the HLA-A and HLA-B alleles for most subjects in the first cohort. According to a later genetic analysis, donors in an Asian-associated ancestry cluster had fewer N-insertions in productive TCRs than the approximately 610-donor mean. Seventeen rarely observed V segments, including chromosome 9 orphons, were excluded from the earlier analysis of almost 600 of the donors because counts were too low. Presence/absence analyses assumed roughly uniform sequencing depth across donors, an assumption that may not hold. While some public TCRs were present in many individuals, most TCR sequences turned up only very rarely across donors. In a later analysis, most CMV-associated TCR beta chains were found to appear HLA-restricted, with HLA associations seemingly driven largely by CMV exposure. In a later analysis, the rate of TCR association differed among HLA loci, with DRB1 alleles having the most associated TCRs and HLA-C alleles having the fewest. A cluster of highly shared sequence variants was judged likely to be a technical artifact of the sequencing pipeline. In an earlier analysis of 587 of the donors, most TCR beta V segments appeared in productive rearrangements about 87% or about 30% of the time, broadly matching IMGT annotations. The study gave a list of under 200 TCR beta chains associated with cytomegalovirus. In vitro tests confirmed that three of the cytomegalovirus-associated TCR beta chains recognize cytomegalovirus antigens. In a later analysis, several top co-occurrence clusters were reported to appear linked to parvovirus B19, influenza, CMV and Epstein-Barr virus. At a false discovery rate of 0.05, a later analysis linked some 18,000 TCR beta sequences to specific HLA alleles. This cohort had only TCR beta chains sequenced, and the lack of alpha or paired-chain data limited which features could be detected. For the cohort, immune exposure information was limited to CMV serostatus. Linkage disequilibrium might explain the correlated functional status among segregating V segments, but an unknown experimental factor could not be ruled out. A later analysis found that HLA-associated TCR beta chains were more clonally expanded and had lower generation probabilities than equally common non-associated chains. Because HLA typing was missing for some donors at each locus, association tests included only the typed subset. An association between a missense DCLRE1C variant and V-gene and J-gene trimming of TCR beta chains was found in a later genetic analysis and replicated in an independent cohort.

Including the terminal cysteine and phenylalanine, the CDR3 comprises 14 residues. The CDR3 DNA has 42 bases and is translated from base 1. V loses 5 bases, J loses 0 bases, and the germline ends lie 10 bases apart. Sequences LNHDA (CDR1) and SQIVND (CDR2) are obtained from the germline V gene (reference sequence). Library preparation employed the immunoSEQ multiplex PCR assay. For the multiplex PCR, a mixture combining 60 forward primers for TCR Vbeta segments and 13 reverse primers for TCR Jbeta segments was used. The CDR3 region of rearranged TCR beta genes was amplified from genomic DNA by a multiplex PCR assay. The amplified TCR beta libraries were sequenced on the Illumina HiSeq System as 87-base-pair reads. Per the authors' processing: Across the 670 or so repertoires, a later analysis counted roughly 84 million unique TCR beta chains, some 11 million of which were shared by at least two donors. A nearest-neighbor algorithm error-corrected the raw reads and collapsed the reads into unique sequences, merging closely related sequences to remove PCR and sequencing errors. Alignment of CDR3 sequences to IMGT reference sequences was used to assign V, D and J gene segments. For a sequence to be retained, a match of at least six nucleotides was required to both a V gene segment and a J gene segment. A rearrangement was called productive if the CDR3 had no stop codons and remained in frame with V and J, and every other rearrangement was called non-productive. Following IMGT convention, CDR3 was defined as the stretch from the second conserved V-encoded cysteine up to the conserved J-encoded phenylalanine. The earlier analysis of approximately 500 of the donors excluded sequences that lacked an unambiguous match to a single V gene segment. In an earlier analysis of some 590 of the donors, a V segment was called functional when productive rearrangements were above 56.7%, and segregating when the standard deviation between donors exceeded 5%. A statistical classification framework was developed to diagnose cytomegalovirus status using the catalog of TCR beta chain sequences. In a later analysis, TCR nucleotide sequences were compared against IMGT/GENE-DB human TR gene sequences so that V and J genes could be assigned. The TCRdist pipeline was used in a later analysis to assign CDR3 sequences and most-parsimonious VDJ recombination scenarios. In a later analysis, every TCR beta chain was defined by the combination of its CDR3 amino acid sequence and its V-gene family, and reads without a unique V-gene family were dropped. A later analysis removed 500 to 650 highly shared, low-generation-probability nucleotide sequences to deal with suspected cross-contamination and a sequencing artifact. For each public chain, a later analysis derived a clonal expansion index from normalized ranks of inferred template counts within each repertoire. A later analysis computed generation probabilities with a VDJ recombination model fitted to out-of-frame rearrangements, and checked the results against IGoR. Hypergeometric tests were used in a later analysis to score TCR-TCR, TCR-HLA and TCR-CMV co-occurrence, with a repertoire-size bias correction applied to the TCR pairs. To estimate false discovery rates, a later analysis permuted the HLA or CMV assignments 20 times. In a later analysis, co-occurring TCRs were grouped using DBSCAN, with TCRdist sequence similarity added in when clustering inside HLA-allele-positive subsets. Repertoires with fewer than 30,000 or more than 120,000 public chains, plus five repertoires with anomalous nucleotide sharing, were excluded from co-occurrence clustering. Entries here come from immuneACCESS through TCRdb and include only in-frame sequences with V and J called. Some clones fail to appear in such tables; in the studies checked, an unresolved V gene covers under half of the shortfall, and the cause of the remainder is unknown. V and J calls and clone size follow that table, whereas D and trimming were derived from the DNA. Present in this sample are under 150,000 clones, roughly three quarters of which were seen just once. The ten largest clones represent around 4.7% of the sample.

The cohort was made up of under 800 healthy bone marrow donors. At the time of sampling, all cohort members were nominally healthy, though unrecorded immune exposures were likely present. The donor tested CMV seronegative, placing the donor among the approximately 360 seronegative members of the cohort. A peripheral blood sample was provided by each donor, and peripheral blood mononuclear cells were used for TCR beta sequencing. Genomic DNA extraction from the blood cell samples was performed with the Qiagen DNeasy Blood Extraction Kit. The chain links TRBV19 with TRBJ1-2, with the identity of the D gene unclear. Input material: PBMCs. The TCR was taken from a man in his sixties in good health and CMV-seronegative. The DNA sequence follows: TGTGCCAGTAGTTCAGGAGGCGCTAACTATGGCTACACCTTC. It translates to CASSSGGANYGYTF.